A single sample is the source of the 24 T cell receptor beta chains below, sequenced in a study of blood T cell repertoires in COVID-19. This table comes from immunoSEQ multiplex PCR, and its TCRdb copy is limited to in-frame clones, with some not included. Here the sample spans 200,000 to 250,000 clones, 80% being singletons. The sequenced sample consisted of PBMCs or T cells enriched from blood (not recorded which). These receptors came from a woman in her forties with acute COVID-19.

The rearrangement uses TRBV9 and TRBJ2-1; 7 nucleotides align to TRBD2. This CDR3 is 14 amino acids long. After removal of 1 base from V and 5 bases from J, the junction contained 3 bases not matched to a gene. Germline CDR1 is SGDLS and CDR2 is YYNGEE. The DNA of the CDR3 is TGTGCCAGCAGCGTAACTAGCGTCAACAATGAGCAGTTCTTC. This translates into CASSVTSVNNEQFF.

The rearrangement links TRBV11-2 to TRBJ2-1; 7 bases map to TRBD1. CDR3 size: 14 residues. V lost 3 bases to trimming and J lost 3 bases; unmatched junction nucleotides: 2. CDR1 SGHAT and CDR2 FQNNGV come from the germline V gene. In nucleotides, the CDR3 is TGTGCCAGCAGCTTGGGGACAGACTACAATGAGCAGTTCTTC. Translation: CASSLGTDYNEQFF.

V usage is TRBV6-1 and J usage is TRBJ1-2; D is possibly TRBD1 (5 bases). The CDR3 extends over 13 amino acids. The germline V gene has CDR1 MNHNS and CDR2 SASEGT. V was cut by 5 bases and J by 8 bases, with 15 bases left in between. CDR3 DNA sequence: TGTGCCAGCAGTTCCAGGGTGTTAAGCGGCTACACCTTC. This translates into CASSSRVLSGYTF.

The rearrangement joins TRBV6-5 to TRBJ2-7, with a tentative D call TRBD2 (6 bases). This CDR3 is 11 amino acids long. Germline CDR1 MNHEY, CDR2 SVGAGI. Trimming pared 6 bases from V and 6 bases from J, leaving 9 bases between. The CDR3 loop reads CASRGGGEQYF. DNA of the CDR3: TGTGCCAGCAGGGGGGGTGGCGAGCAGTACTTC.

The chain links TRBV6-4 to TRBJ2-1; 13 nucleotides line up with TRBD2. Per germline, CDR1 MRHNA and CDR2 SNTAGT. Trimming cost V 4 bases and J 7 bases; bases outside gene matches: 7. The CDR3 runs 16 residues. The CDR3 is CASSGTSGSPKNEQFF. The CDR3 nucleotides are TGTGCCAGCAGTGGGACTAGCGGGAGTCCTAAAAATGAGCAGTTCTTC.

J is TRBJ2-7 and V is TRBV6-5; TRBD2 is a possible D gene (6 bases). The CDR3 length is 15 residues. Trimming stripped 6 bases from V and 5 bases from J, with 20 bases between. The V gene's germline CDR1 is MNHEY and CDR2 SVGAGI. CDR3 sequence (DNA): TGTGCCAGCAGCGTCGGACATCCGGGGGTCAACGAGCAGTACTTC. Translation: CASSVGHPGVNEQYF.

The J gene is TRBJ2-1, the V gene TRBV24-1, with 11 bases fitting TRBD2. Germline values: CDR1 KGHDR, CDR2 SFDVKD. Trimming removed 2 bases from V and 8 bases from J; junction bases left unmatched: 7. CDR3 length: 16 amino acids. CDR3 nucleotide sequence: TGTGCCACCAGTGATTCCCGGACTAGCGGGTCTGATGAGCAGTTCTTC. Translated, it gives CATSDSRTSGSDEQFF.

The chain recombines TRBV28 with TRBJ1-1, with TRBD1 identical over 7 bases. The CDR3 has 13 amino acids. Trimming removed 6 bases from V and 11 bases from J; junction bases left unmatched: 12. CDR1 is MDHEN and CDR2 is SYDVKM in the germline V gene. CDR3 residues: CASRWRRGRDAFF. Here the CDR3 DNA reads TGTGCCAGCAGGTGGAGGAGGGGGCGCGACGCTTTCTTT.

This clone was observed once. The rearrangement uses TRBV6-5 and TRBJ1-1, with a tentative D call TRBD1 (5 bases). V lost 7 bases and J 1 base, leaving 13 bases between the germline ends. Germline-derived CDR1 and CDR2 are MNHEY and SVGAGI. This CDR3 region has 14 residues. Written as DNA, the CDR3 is TGTGCCAGCATTAAGCAGGGAAGGAACACTGAAGCTTTCTTT. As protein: CASIKQGRNTEAFF.

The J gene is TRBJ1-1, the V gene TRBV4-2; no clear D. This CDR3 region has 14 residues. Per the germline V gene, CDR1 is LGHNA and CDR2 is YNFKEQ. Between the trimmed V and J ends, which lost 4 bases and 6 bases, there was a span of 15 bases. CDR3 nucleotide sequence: TGTGCCAGCAGCCTTGAGCGGGCAGCTCCTGAAGCTTTCTTT. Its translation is CASSLERAAPEAFF.

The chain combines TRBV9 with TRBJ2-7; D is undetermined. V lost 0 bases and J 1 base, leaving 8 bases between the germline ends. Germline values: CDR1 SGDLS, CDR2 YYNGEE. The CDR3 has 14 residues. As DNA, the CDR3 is TGTGCCAGCAGCGTAGGGCTCCGTTCCTACGAGCAGTACTTC. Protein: CASSVGLRSYEQYF.

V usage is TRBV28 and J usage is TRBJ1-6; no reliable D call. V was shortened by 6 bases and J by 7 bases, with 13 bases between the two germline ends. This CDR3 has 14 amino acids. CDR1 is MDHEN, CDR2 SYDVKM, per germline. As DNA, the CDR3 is TGTGCCAGCAGCCTTGAGAGGAGGAATTCACCCCTCCACTTT. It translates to CASSLERRNSPLHF.

Here the CDR3 reads CASSPSLATYEQYF. The DNA of the CDR3 is TGTGCCAGCAGCCCCTCCCTTGCGACCTACGAGCAGTACTTC. V gene TRBV14 combines with J gene TRBJ2-7; no clear D gene. Trimming cost V 4 bases and J 2 bases, with 12 bases left between them. The CDR3 totals 14 residues. From germline, CDR1 is SGHDN and CDR2 FVKESK.

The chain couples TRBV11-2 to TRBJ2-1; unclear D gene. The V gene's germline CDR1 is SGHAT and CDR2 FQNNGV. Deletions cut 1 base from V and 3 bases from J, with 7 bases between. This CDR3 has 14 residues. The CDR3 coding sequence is TGTGCCAGCAGCTTAGGTCAGGACTACAATGAGCAGTTCTTC. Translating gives CASSLGQDYNEQFF.

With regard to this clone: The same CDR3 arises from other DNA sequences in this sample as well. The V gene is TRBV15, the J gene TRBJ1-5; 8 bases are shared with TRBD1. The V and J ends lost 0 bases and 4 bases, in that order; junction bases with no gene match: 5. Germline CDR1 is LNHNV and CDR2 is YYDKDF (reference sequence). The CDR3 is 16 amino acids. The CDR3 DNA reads TGTGCCACCAGCAGAGACGACAGGGGAGGGAATCAGCCCCAGCATTTT. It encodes CATSRDDRGGNQPQHF.

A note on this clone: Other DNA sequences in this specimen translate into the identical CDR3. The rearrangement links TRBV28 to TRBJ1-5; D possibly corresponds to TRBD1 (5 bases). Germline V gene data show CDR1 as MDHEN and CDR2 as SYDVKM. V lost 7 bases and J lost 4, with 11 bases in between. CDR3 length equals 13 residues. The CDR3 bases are TGTGCCAGCATCTGGCAGGGTAATCAGCCCCAGCATTTT. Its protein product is CASIWQGNQPQHF.

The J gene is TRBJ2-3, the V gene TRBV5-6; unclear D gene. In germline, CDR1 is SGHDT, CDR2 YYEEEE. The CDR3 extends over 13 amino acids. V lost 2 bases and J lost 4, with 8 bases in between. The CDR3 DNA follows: TGTGCCAGCAGCTTTAGCAGCGCAGATACGCAGTATTTT. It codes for CASSFSSADTQYF.

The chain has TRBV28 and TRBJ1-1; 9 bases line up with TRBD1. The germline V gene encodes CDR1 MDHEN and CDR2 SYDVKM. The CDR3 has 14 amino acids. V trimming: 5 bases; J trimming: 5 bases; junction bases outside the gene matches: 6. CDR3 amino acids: CASSPGQGYTEAFF. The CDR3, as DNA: TGTGCCAGCAGTCCGGGACAGGGTTATACTGAAGCTTTCTTT.

The CDR3 DNA is TGTGCCAGCGCGGACAGGGGGCGGTTCTATGGCTACACCTTC. Its translation is CASADRGRFYGYTF. The chain is built from TRBV28 and TRBJ1-2, with 11 bases that match TRBD1. The junction had 6 bases not matched to a gene; V was cut back by 8 bases and J by 4 bases. The CDR3 consists of 14 residues. The germline gives CDR1 MDHEN, CDR2 SYDVKM.

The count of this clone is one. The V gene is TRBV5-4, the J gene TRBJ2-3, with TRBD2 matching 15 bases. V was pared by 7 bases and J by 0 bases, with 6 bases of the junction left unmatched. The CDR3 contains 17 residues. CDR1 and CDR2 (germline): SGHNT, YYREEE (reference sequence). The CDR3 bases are TGTGCCAGCCGGACTAGCGGGGGGGCCTTTAGCACAGATACGCAGTATTTT. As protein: CASRTSGGAFSTDTQYF.

CDR3 coding DNA: TGTGCCAGTAGTACCTGGACTAGCTTTGACGAGCAGTACTTC. This translates into CASSTWTSFDEQYF. J is TRBJ2-7 and V is TRBV19; 8 bases line up with TRBD2. V shed 4 bases and J 5 bases; nucleotides not matched to a gene: 7. The CDR3 consists of 14 residues. Germline CDR1 is LNHDA and CDR2 is SQIVND (reference sequence).

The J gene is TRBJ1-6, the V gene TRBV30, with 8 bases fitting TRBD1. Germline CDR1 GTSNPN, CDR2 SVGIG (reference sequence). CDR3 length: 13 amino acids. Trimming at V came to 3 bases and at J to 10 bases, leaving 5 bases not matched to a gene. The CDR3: CAWRSDRESPLHF. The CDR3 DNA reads TGTGCCTGGAGGTCGGACAGGGAATCACCCCTCCACTTT.

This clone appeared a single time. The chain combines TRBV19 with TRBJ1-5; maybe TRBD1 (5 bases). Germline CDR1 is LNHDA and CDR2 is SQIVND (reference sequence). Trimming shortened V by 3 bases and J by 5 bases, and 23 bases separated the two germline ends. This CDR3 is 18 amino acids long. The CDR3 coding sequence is TGTGCCAGTAGTATCAACCTCGATTTATCCAGGGACTATCAGCCCCAGCATTTT. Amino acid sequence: CASSINLDLSRDYQPQHF.

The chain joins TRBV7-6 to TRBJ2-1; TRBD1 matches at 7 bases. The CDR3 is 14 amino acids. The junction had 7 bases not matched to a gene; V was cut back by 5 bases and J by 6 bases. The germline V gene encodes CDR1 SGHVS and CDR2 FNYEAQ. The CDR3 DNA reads TGTGCCAGCAGCCCGCGGACAGGCAGCAATGAGCAGTTCTTC. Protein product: CASSPRTGSNEQFF.